Below, one T cell receptor beta chain is given with its context. Clones were read by immunoSEQ multiplex PCR, and TCRdb kept only the in-frame ones, dropping some. The repertoire has under 25,000 clones, around 85% of them found once; the top ten carry approximately 1%. The CDR3 runs 15 residues. Trimming removed 4 bases at V and 1 base at J, with 11 bases between. CDR1 is MNHGY and CDR2 is SAAAGT in the germline V gene. These data are taken from a study of preoperative IRX-2 immunotherapy in early breast cancer. Noted treatment: preoperative locoregional IRX-2 cytokine immunotherapy. Preoperative locoregional IRX-2 cytokine immunotherapy was tested in the phase Ib source study.

The TCR originated in a human donor with breast cancer. This chain links TRBV6-8 with TRBJ1-3; the D gene is possibly TRBD1 (5 bases). This specimen consisted of lymph node tissue, obtained after IRX-2 immunotherapy. The CDR3 bases are TGTGCCAGCAGTTTCACCGGGACGTCTGGAAACACCATATATTTT. Its protein is CASSFTGTSGNTIYF.